One and the same sample provided the 3 T cell receptor beta chains below, sequenced in a study of T-cell memory formation after mild COVID-19. TCRdb analysed the 5' RACE reads with MiXCR anew, one entry per CDR3 protein. The data show about 340,000 distinct CDR3 sequences, roughly 13% seen once. Material: PBMCs or a T cell subset sorted from them (not recorded which). The receptor source for this set is a man aged 18 to 29 who had mild COVID-19 (a few samples of this study predate the infection). Cell type and time point are not known.

This clonotype was seen many times. The chain combines TRBV18 with TRBJ1-5; no clear D gene. Germline V lookup: CDR1 KGHSH, CDR2 LQKENI. The CDR3 length is 13 residues. V lost 2 bases to trimming and J lost 0 bases, with 2 bases between them. CDR3 sequence (DNA): TGTGCCAGCTCACCAGGTAGCAATCAGCCCCAGCATTTT. It yields the protein CASSPGSNQPQHF.

Only a few counts were recorded for this clonotype. This chain uses TRBV5-1 with TRBJ2-5, with 12 bases matching TRBD2. Germline V gives CDR1 SGHRS, CDR2 YFSETQ. Germline trimming cut 1 base from V and 2 bases from J; bases unmatched to any gene: 3. CDR3 length: 16 residues. The chain's CDR3 is CASSLTGTSGQETQYF. In DNA, the CDR3 is TGCGCCAGCAGCTTGACCGGGACTAGCGGGCAAGAGACCCAGTACTTC.

This rearrangement joins TRBV11-2 to TRBJ1-2, with a tentative D call TRBD1 (5 bases). The V gene's germline CDR1 is SGHAT and CDR2 FQNNGV. Trimming took 5 bases from V and 8 from J, leaving 18 bases between them. The CDR3 contains 14 residues. Written as DNA, the CDR3 is TGTGCCAGCAGCCTTAACCCAGGGTATATAGGCTACACCTTC. Its translation: CASSLNPGYIGYTF.